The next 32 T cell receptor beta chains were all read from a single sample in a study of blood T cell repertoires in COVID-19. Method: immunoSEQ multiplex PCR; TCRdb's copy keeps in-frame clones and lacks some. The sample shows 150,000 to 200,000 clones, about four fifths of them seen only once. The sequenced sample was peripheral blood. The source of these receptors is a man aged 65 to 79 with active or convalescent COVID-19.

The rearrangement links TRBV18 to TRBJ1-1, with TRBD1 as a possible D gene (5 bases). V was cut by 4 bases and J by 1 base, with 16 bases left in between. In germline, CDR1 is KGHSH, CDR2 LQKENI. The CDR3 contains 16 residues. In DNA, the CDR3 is TGTGCCAGCTCACAGGGTACAGGCGCGGCGAACACTGAAGCTTTCTTT. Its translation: CASSQGTGAANTEAFF.

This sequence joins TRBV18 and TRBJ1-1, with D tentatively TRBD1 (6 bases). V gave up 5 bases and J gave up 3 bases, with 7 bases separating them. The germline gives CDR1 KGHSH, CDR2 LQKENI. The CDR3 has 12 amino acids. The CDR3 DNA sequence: TGTGCCAGCTCAGACAGGTACACTGAAGCTTTCTTT. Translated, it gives CASSDRYTEAFF.

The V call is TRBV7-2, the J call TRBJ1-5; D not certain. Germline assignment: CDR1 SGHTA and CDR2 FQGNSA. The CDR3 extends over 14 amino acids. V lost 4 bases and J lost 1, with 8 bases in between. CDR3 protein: CASSSAASNQPQHF. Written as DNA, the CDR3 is TGTGCCAGCAGCTCGGCGGCCAGCAATCAGCCCCAGCATTTT.

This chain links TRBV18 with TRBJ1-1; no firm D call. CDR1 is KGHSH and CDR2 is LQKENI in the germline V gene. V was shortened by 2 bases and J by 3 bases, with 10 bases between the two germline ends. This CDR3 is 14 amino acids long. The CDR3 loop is CASSPWREDTEAFF. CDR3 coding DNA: TGTGCCAGCTCACCATGGCGGGAAGACACTGAAGCTTTCTTT.

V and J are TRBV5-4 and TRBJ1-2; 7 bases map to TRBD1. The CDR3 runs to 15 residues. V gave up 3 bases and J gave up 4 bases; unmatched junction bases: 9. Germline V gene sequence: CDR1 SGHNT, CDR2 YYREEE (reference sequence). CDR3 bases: TGTGCCAGCAGCTCCACAGGGGCGGGGGGCTATGGCTACACCTTC. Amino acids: CASSSTGAGGYGYTF.

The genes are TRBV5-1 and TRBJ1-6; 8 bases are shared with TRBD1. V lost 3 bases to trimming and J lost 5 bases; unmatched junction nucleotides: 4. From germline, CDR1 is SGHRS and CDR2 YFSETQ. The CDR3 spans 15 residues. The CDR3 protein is CASSSQGGNNSPLHF. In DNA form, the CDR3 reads TGCGCCAGCAGCTCACAGGGGGGAAATAATTCACCCCTCCACTTT.

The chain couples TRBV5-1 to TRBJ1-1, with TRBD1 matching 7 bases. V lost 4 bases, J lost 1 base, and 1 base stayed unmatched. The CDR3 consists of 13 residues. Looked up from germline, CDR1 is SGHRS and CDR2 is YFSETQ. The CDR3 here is CASSRTGNTEAFF. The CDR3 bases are TGCGCCAGCAGCAGGACAGGGAACACTGAAGCTTTCTTT.

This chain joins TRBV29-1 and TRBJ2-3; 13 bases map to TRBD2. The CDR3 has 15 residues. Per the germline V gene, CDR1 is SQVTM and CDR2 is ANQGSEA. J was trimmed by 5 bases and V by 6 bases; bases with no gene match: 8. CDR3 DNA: TGCAGCGTCTCAGGACTAGCGGGAGCTCTAGATACGCAGTATTTT. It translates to CSVSGLAGALDTQYF.

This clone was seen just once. In DNA, the CDR3 is TGTGCCAGCAGCAAAGACGAAACAGGGCAGCTTAACTATGGCTACACCTTC. Its translation is CASSKDETGQLNYGYTF. The genes are TRBV21-1 and TRBJ1-2; the table's D gene call, TRBD1, was not cross checked with the DNA. TRBV21-1 is an annotated pseudogene. The CDR3 consists of 17 residues.

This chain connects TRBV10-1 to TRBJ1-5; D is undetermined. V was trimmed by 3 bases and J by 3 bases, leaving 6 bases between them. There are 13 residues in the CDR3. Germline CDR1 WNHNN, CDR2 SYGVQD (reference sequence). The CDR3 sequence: CASSDGLNQPQHF. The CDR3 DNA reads TGCGCCAGCAGTGACGGACTCAATCAGCCCCAGCATTTT.

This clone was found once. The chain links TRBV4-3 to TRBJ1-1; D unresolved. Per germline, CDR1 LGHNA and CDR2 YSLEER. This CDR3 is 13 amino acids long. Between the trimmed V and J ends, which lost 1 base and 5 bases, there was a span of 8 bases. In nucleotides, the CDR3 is TGCGCCAGCAGCCAAGTGGGGAGGACTGAAGCTTTCTTT. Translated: CASSQVGRTEAFF.

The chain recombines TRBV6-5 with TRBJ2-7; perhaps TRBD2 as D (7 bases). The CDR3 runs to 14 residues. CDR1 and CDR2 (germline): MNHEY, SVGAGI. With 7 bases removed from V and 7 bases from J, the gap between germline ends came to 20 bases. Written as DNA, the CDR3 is TGTGCCAGCACTTTTCGGGCGGGGGCGAGGGAGCAGTACTTC. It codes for CASTFRAGAREQYF.

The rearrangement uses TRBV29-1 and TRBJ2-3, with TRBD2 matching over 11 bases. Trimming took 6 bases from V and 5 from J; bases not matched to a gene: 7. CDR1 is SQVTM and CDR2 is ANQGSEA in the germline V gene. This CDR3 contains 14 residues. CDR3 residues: CSVGHTSGGDTQYF. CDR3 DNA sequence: TGCAGCGTCGGCCACACTAGCGGGGGAGATACGCAGTATTTT.

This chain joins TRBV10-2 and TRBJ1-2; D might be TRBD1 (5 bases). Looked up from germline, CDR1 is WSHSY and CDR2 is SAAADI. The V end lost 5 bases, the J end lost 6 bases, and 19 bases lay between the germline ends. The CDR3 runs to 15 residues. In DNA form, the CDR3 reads TGCGCCAGCAGTTCCGGGACGGAGGGATTCCATGGCTACACCTTC. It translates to CASSSGTEGFHGYTF.

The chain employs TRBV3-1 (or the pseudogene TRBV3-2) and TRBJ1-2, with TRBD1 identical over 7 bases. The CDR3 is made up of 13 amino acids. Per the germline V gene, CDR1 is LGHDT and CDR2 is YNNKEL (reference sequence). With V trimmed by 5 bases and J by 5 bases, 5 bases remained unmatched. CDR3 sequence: CASSFQGDYGYTF. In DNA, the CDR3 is TGTGCCAGCAGCTTTCAGGGGGATTATGGCTACACCTTC.

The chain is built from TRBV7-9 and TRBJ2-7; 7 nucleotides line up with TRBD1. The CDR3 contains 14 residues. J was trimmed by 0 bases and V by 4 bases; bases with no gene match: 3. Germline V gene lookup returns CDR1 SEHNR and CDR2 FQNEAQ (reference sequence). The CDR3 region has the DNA TGTGCCAGCAGCTCCCAGGGGGACTCCTACGAGCAGTACTTC. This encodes CASSSQGDSYEQYF.

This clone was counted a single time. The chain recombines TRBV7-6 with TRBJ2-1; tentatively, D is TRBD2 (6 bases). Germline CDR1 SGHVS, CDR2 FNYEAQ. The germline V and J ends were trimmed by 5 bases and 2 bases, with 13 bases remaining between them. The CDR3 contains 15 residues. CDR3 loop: CASSPEEGTYNEQFF. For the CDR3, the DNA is TGTGCCAGCAGCCCCGAGGAGGGGACCTACAATGAGCAGTTCTTC.

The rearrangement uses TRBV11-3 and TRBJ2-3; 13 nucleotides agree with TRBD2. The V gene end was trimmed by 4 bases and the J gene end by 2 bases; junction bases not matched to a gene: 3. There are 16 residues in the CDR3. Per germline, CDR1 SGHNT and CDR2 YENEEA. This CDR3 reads CASSSGTSGNTDTQYF. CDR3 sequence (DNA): TGTGCCAGCAGCTCGGGGACTAGCGGGAACACAGATACGCAGTATTTT.

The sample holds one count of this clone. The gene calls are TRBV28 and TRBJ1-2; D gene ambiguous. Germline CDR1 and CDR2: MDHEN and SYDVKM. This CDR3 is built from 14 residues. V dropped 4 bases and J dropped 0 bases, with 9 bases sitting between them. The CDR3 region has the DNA TGTGCCAGCAGTTCCACGGGGACTAACTATGGCTACACCTTC. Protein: CASSSTGTNYGYTF.

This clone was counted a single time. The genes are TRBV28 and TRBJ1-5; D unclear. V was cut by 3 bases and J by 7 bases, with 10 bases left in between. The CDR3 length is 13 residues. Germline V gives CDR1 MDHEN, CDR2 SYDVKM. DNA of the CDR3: TGTGCCAGCAGTTTGGGAGGGTCCCAGCCCCAGCATTTT. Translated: CASSLGGSQPQHF.

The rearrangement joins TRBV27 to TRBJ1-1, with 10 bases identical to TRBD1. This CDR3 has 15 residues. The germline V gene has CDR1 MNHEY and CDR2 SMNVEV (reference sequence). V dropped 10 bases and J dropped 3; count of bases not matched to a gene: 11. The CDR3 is CATARDRGLYTEAFF. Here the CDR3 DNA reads TGTGCCACCGCCCGGGACAGGGGATTGTACACTGAAGCTTTCTTT.

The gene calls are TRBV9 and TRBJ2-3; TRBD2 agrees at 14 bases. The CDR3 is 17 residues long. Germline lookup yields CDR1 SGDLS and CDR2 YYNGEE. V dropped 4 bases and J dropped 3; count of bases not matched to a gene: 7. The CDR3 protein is CASSTSGTSGGTDTQYF. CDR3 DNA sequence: TGTGCCAGCAGCACGTCCGGGACTAGCGGGGGTACAGATACGCAGTATTTT.

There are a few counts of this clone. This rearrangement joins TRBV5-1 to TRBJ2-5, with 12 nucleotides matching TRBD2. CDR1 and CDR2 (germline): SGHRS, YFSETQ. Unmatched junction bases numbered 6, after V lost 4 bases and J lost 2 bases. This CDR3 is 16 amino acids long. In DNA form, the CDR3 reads TGCGCCAGCAGCGAGACTAGCGGGAGTGTGCAAGAGACCCAGTACTTC. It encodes CASSETSGSVQETQYF.

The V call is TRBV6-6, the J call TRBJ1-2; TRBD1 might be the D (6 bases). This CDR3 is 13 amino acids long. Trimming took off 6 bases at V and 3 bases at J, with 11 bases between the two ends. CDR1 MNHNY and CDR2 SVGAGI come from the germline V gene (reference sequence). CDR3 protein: CASRIGQYYGYTF. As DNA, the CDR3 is TGTGCCAGCAGAATAGGACAGTACTATGGCTACACCTTC.

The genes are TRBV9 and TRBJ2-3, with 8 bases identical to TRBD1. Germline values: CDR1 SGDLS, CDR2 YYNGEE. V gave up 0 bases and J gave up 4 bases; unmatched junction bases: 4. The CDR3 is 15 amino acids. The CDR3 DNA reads TGTGCCAGCAGCGTAGCAGGGGGCGGCTCAGATACGCAGTATTTT. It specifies CASSVAGGGSDTQYF.

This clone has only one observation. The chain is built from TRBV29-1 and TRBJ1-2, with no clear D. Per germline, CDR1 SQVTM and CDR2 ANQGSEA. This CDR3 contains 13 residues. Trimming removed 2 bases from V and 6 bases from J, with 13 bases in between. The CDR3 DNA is TGCAGCGTTGAAAAACTGACTAGTAATGGCTACACCTTC. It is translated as CSVEKLTSNGYTF.

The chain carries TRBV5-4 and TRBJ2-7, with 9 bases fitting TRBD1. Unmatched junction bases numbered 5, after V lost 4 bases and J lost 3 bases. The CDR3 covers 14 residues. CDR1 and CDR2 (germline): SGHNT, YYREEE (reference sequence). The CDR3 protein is CASSTRQGGYEQYF. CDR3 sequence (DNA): TGTGCCAGCAGCACCAGACAGGGGGGCTACGAGCAGTACTTC.

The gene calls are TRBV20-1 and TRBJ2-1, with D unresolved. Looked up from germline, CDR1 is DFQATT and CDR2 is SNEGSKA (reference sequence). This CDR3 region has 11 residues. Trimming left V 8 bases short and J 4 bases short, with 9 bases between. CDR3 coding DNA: TGCAGTCTGCGGAGTTACAATGAGCAGTTCTTC. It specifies CSLRSYNEQFF.

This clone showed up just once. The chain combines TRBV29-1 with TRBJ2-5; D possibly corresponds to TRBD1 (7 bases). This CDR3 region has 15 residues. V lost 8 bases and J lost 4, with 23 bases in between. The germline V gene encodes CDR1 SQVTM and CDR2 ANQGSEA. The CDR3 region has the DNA TGCAGCTCCCACTGGGGGGCAGGGGGGAGAGAGACCCAGTACTTC. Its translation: CSSHWGAGGRETQYF.

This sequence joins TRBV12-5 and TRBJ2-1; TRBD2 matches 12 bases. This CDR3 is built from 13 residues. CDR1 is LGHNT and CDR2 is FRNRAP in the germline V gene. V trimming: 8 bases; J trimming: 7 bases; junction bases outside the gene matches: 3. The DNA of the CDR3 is TGTGCTAGTAGCACTAGCGGGAGGAATGAGCAGTTCTTC. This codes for CASSTSGRNEQFF.

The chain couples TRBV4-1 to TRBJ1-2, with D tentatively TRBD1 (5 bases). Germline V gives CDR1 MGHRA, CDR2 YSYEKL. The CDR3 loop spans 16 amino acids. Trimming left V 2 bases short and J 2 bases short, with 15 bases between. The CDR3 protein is CASSQSPTEGNYGYTF. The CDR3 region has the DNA TGCGCCAGCAGCCAATCCCCTACGGAGGGGAACTATGGCTACACCTTC.

In nucleotides, the CDR3 is TGTGCCAGCAGTGAAAGGGGGACAGGAGGCTACACCTTC. Translating it yields CASSERGTGGYTF. The rearrangement uses TRBV2 and TRBJ1-2; the match to TRBD1 covers 8 bases. Germline V gene sequence: CDR1 SNHLY, CDR2 FYNNEI. The length of the CDR3 is 13 residues. Trimming took 2 bases from V and 8 from J; bases not matched to a gene: 4.